Below, 28 T cell receptor beta chains from the same sample are listed, as sequenced in a study of cytomegalovirus exposure and HLA in healthy donors. The study ran its PCR with 60 Vbeta and 13 Jbeta primers. Sequenced by immunoSEQ multiplex PCR; TCRdb stores in-frame clones only, minus some. This table has 100,000 or so clones, about three quarters appearing once. Sequencing was done on a sample of PBMCs. Receptors originate from a male donor in good health and CMV-seronegative.

The V and J genes are TRBV11-2 and TRBJ2-7; 7 positions agree with TRBD2. V was clipped by 1 base and J by 1 base; unmatched bases: 4. Germline CDR1 reads SGHAT; CDR2 reads FQNNGV. This CDR3 has 15 amino acids. CDR3 loop: CASSLGYGGSYEQYF. CDR3 in DNA: TGTGCCAGCAGCTTAGGCTACGGGGGGTCCTACGAGCAGTACTTC.

Details on this clone: One end of the junction varies from germline; a read error may be responsible. J is TRBJ1-5 and V is TRBV7-9, with TRBD1 matching over 9 bases. The CDR3 spans 14 residues. CDR1 and CDR2 from the germline V gene are SEHNR and FQNEAQ (reference sequence). CDR3 nucleotide sequence: TGTTCCAGCAGCTCGACAGGGGGGAATCAGCCCCAGCATTTT. Translated: CSSSSTGGNQPQHF.

This sequence joins TRBV4-1 and TRBJ1-2; D ambiguous. The CDR3 runs to 15 residues. Germline V lookup: CDR1 MGHRA, CDR2 YSYEKL. V lost 4 bases to trimming and J lost 2 bases, with 14 bases between them. In nucleotides, the CDR3 is TGCGCCAGCAGCCTACGCCACGGAGGGAACTATGGCTACACCTTC. It specifies CASSLRHGGNYGYTF.

The J gene is TRBJ2-2, the V gene TRBV11-1, with D perhaps matching TRBD1 (5 bases). This CDR3 is 13 amino acids long. Trimming left V 1 base short and J 5 bases short, with 5 bases between. The germline V gene has CDR1 SGHAT and CDR2 FQDESV (reference sequence). In nucleotides, the CDR3 is TGTGCCAGCAGCTTAGGACAGACCGGGGAGCTGTTTTTT. Protein sequence: CASSLGQTGELFF. The whole variable domain, filled in from reference TRBV11-1 and TRBJ2-2, reads EAEVAQSPRYKITEKSQAVAFWCDPISGHATLYWYRQILGQGPELLVQFQDESVVDDSQLPKDRFSAERLKGVDSTLKIQPAELGDSAMYLCASSLGQTGELFFGEGSRLTVL.

The rearrangement uses TRBV9 and TRBJ2-1; D gene unclear. This CDR3 contains 13 residues. Trimming pared 0 bases from V and 4 bases from J, leaving 5 bases between. Germline loops: CDR1 SGDLS, CDR2 YYNGEE. The CDR3 sequence: CASSVAEYNEQFF. In nucleotides, the CDR3 is TGTGCCAGCAGCGTAGCTGAGTACAATGAGCAGTTCTTC.

The chain recombines TRBV5-1 with TRBJ2-7, with D unresolved. The CDR3 covers 13 residues. CDR1 is SGHRS and CDR2 is YFSETQ in the germline V gene. With 0 bases removed from V and 3 bases from J, the gap between germline ends came to 7 bases. CDR3 nucleotide sequence: TGCGCCAGCAGCTTGGGGCAGGACTACGAGCAGTACTTC. Translated: CASSLGQDYEQYF.

V is TRBV29-1 and J is TRBJ1-2, with 10 bases lining up with TRBD1. This CDR3 contains 15 residues. Germline V gives CDR1 SQVTM, CDR2 ANQGSEA. Trimming removed 8 bases from V and 4 bases from J; junction bases left unmatched: 13. The CDR3 sequence is CSFRGGTGDGYGYTF. CDR3 DNA sequence: TGCAGCTTTCGGGGAGGGACAGGGGATGGCTATGGCTACACCTTC.

V is TRBV6-5 and J is TRBJ2-5, with 8 positions matching TRBD2. The V segment lost 5 bases and the J segment 5 bases; nucleotides outside the gene matches: 7. There are 14 residues in the CDR3. From germline, CDR1 is MNHEY and CDR2 SVGAGI. In DNA form, the CDR3 reads TGTGCCAGCAGTAAAAGCGGGAGTGGGGAGACCCAGTACTTC. Encoded protein: CASSKSGSGETQYF.

The chain carries TRBV19 and TRBJ1-3, with a weak D call TRBD1 (6 bases). The CDR3 is made up of 17 amino acids. Germline CDR1 and CDR2: LNHDA and SQIVND (reference sequence). The V and J ends lost 6 bases and 0 bases respectively, with 18 bases between them. The CDR3 reads CASSLGGQLTSGNTIYF. For the CDR3, the DNA is TGTGCCAGTAGCCTAGGGGGACAACTAACCTCTGGAAACACCATATATTTT.

The rearrangement joins TRBV19 to TRBJ2-7, with D unresolved. CDR3 length: 13 amino acids. Germline CDR1 LNHDA, CDR2 SQIVND (reference sequence). V was trimmed by 4 bases and J by 6 bases, leaving 13 bases between them. CDR3 nucleotides: TGTGCCAGTAGTACTGGGCCCGAGAGCGAGCAGTACTTC. Its translation is CASSTGPESEQYF.

The genes are TRBV30 and TRBJ2-1; the match to TRBD2 covers 11 bases. CDR3 length: 14 amino acids. Per the germline V gene, CDR1 is GTSNPN and CDR2 is SVGIG (reference sequence). Germline trimming cut 5 bases from V and 6 bases from J; bases unmatched to any gene: 6. The CDR3 DNA reads as TGTGCCTGGGGAGGGACTAGCGGCTTCAATGAGCAGTTCTTC. Its protein is CAWGGTSGFNEQFF.

J is TRBJ2-1 and V is TRBV9, with 9 positions matching TRBD1. The CDR3 contains 15 residues. Trimming took 0 bases from V and 2 from J; bases not matched to a gene: 0. Germline CDR1 is SGDLS and CDR2 is YYNGEE. The CDR3 here is CASSVGDRAYNEQFF. The CDR3 DNA sequence: TGTGCCAGCAGCGTAGGGGACAGGGCCTACAATGAGCAGTTCTTC.

This clone was seen a single time. This rearrangement joins TRBV27 to TRBJ1-5; no reliable D call. Per germline, CDR1 MNHEY and CDR2 SMNVEV (reference sequence). The V and J ends lost 6 bases and 5 bases respectively, with 8 bases between them. The CDR3 has 12 residues. The CDR3 coding sequence is TGTGCCAGCAGGAAACAAGATCAGCCCCAGCATTTT. Amino acid sequence: CASRKQDQPQHF.

This clone was seen a handful of times. The V and J genes are TRBV5-1 and TRBJ1-1; TRBD1 matches at 7 bases. V shed 4 bases and J 3 bases; nucleotides not matched to a gene: 6. Germline V gene sequence: CDR1 SGHRS, CDR2 YFSETQ. The CDR3 loop spans 14 amino acids. CDR3 sequence reads: CASSLTGVYTEAFF. The CDR3 coding sequence is TGCGCCAGCAGCCTCACAGGGGTTTACACTGAAGCTTTCTTT.

This clone was recorded a few times. V is TRBV30 and J is TRBJ1-6, with D possibly TRBD1 on 5 matching bases. The V end lost 0 bases, the J end lost 10 bases, and 13 bases lay between the germline ends. The CDR3 runs 14 residues. The germline V gene encodes CDR1 GTSNPN and CDR2 SVGIG (reference sequence). As DNA, the CDR3 is TGTGCCTGGAGTGTAATTGGGGCTCAGTCACCCCTCCACTTT. Its protein product is CAWSVIGAQSPLHF.

The genes are TRBV30 and TRBJ2-1, with D tentatively TRBD2 (6 bases). This CDR3 region has 14 residues. The V end lost 3 bases, the J end lost 2 bases, and 11 bases lay between the germline ends. Germline CDR1 is GTSNPN and CDR2 is SVGIG (reference sequence). CDR3 region: CAWRPAGPYNEQFF. The CDR3 DNA follows: TGTGCCTGGAGGCCCGCGGGACCCTACAATGAGCAGTTCTTC.

This clone appeared a single time. V usage is TRBV6-5 and J usage is TRBJ2-1; the match to TRBD2 covers 9 bases. Trimming cost V 8 bases and J 8 bases; bases outside gene matches: 4. This CDR3 has 12 amino acids. CDR1 and CDR2 (germline): MNHEY, SVGAGI. The CDR3 nucleotides read TGTGCCAGCGGGACTAGCTGGTATGAGCAGTTCTTC. It yields the protein CASGTSWYEQFF.

This clone occurred a few times. V gene TRBV4-3 combines with J gene TRBJ2-7, with unresolved D. Germline CDR1 reads LGHNA; CDR2 reads YSLEER. The CDR3 extends over 14 amino acids. The V gene lost 4 bases and the J gene lost 3 bases, with 13 bases spanning the gap. The CDR3 DNA is TGCGCCAGCAGCCGAACAGCCATGAACTACGAGCAGTACTTC. Its protein product is CASSRTAMNYEQYF.

Only one count was recorded for this clone. V gene TRBV9 combines with J gene TRBJ1-3; tentative D call: TRBD1 (6 bases). V dropped 4 bases and J dropped 0 bases, with 11 bases sitting between them. The CDR3 has 15 residues. Germline-derived CDR1 and CDR2 are SGDLS and YYNGEE. CDR3 coding DNA: TGTGCCAGCAGCCTCACAGGGAGCTCTGGAAACACCATATATTTT. This translates into CASSLTGSSGNTIYF.

This clone was recorded only once. CDR3 sequence: CASSDPGRTGQETQYF. The DNA for the CDR3 is TGTGCCAGCAGTGATCCGGGAAGGACAGGCCAAGAGACCCAGTACTTC. V usage is TRBV6-1 and J usage is TRBJ2-5; 7 bases are a match to TRBD1. This CDR3 has 16 amino acids. Germline V gene sequence: CDR1 MNHNS, CDR2 SASEGT. V lost 3 bases, J lost 1 base, and 8 bases stayed unmatched.

This clone was found a few times. The chain combines TRBV19 with TRBJ2-5; 7 positions match TRBD1. Germline CDR1 and CDR2: LNHDA and SQIVND (reference sequence). The J segment lost 4 bases and the V segment lost 7 bases, leaving 6 bases of the junction unmatched. The CDR3 runs to 13 residues. The CDR3 coding sequence is TGTGCCAGTAAACAGGGGAGTGGAGAGACCCAGTACTTC. It translates to CASKQGSGETQYF.

V gene TRBV6-5 combines with J gene TRBJ2-2, with TRBD1 identical over 9 bases. The CDR3 has 15 amino acids. Per the germline V gene, CDR1 is MNHEY and CDR2 is SVGAGI. V lost 2 bases and J lost 5; bases outside the gene matches: 3. The CDR3 loop reads CASSYDRGWTGELFF. The CDR3 DNA is TGTGCCAGCAGTTACGACAGGGGGTGGACCGGGGAGCTGTTTTTT.

The rearrangement links TRBV7-2 to TRBJ1-3, with D possibly matching TRBD1 (5 bases). Germline V gives CDR1 SGHTA, CDR2 FQGNSA. This CDR3 region has 14 residues. V lost 5 bases, J lost 8 bases, and 16 bases lay in between. The CDR3 is CASSLLSGGDTIYF. CDR3 nucleotides: TGTGCCAGCAGCCTCCTCTCGGGAGGGGACACCATATATTTT.

This clone appeared a single time. This sequence joins TRBV28 and TRBJ2-7; 7 bases match TRBD1. The CDR3 is made up of 13 amino acids. The V segment lost 9 bases and the J segment 6 bases; nucleotides outside the gene matches: 11. In germline, CDR1 is MDHEN, CDR2 SYDVKM. CDR3 coding DNA: TGTGCCAGACTTTCCCAGACAGGGCCCGAGCAGTACTTC. Translating it yields CARLSQTGPEQYF. Full variable domain (rest looked up from reference TRBV28 and TRBJ2-7): DVKVTQSSRYLVKRTGEKVFLECVQDMDHENMFWYRQDPGLGLRLIYFSYDVKMKEKGDIPEGYSVSREKKERFSLILESASTNQTSMYLCARLSQTGPEQYFGPGTRLTVT.

The CDR3 sequence is CASRVLPNSNQPQHF. Here the CDR3 DNA reads TGTGCCAGCAGGGTTCTTCCTAATAGCAATCAGCCCCAGCATTTT. The chain links TRBV6-1 to TRBJ1-5; D gene uncertain. Germline V lookup: CDR1 MNHNS, CDR2 SASEGT. CDR3 length equals 15 residues. The germline V and J ends were trimmed by 6 bases and 0 bases, with 12 bases remaining between them.

The V gene is TRBV30, the J gene TRBJ2-3; TRBD2 agrees at 7 bases. J gave up 1 base and V 5 bases, and 9 bases lay outside the gene matches. Germline V gene sequence: CDR1 GTSNPN, CDR2 SVGIG (reference sequence). The CDR3 runs to 15 residues. This CDR3 is CAWVGTGGGTDTQYF. DNA for the CDR3: TGTGCCTGGGTCGGGACGGGGGGAGGCACAGATACGCAGTATTTT.

The rearrangement links TRBV4-2 to TRBJ2-3; 10 nucleotides match TRBD2. Germline CDR1 reads LGHNA; CDR2 reads YNFKEQ. Germline trimming cut 4 bases from V and 3 bases from J; bases unmatched to any gene: 7. The CDR3 loop spans 16 amino acids. CDR3 protein: CASSRLTSGNTDTQYF. The CDR3 DNA sequence: TGTGCCAGCAGCCGGCTAACTAGCGGGAATACAGATACGCAGTATTTT.

V usage is TRBV15 and J usage is TRBJ1-1; TRBD1 matches at 7 bases. Germline lookup yields CDR1 LNHNV and CDR2 YYDKDF (reference sequence). J lost 3 bases, V lost 5 bases, and 6 bases had no gene match. The CDR3 loop spans 14 amino acids. The CDR3 protein is CATSPRGGYTEAFF. In DNA, the CDR3 is TGTGCCACCAGCCCCCGAGGGGGCTACACTGAAGCTTTCTTT.